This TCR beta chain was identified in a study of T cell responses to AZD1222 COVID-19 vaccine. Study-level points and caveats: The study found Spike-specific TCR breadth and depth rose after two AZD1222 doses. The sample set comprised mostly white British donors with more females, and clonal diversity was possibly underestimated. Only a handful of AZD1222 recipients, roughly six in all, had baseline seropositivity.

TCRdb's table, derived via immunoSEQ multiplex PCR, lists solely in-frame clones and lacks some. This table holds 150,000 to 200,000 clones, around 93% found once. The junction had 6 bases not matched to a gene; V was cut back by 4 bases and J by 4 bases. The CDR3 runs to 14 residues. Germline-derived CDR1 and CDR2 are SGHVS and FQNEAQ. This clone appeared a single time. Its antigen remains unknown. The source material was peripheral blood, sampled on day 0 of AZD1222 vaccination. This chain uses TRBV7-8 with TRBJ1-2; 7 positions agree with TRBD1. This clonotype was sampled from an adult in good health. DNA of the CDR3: TGTGCCAGCAGCTCGACAGGGTTTCGCTATGGCTACACCTTC. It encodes CASSSTGFRYGYTF. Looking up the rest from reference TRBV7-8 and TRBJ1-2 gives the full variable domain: GAGVSQSPRYKVAKRGQDVALRCDPISGHVSLFWYQQALGQGPEFLTYFQNEAQLDKSGLPSDRFFAERPEGSVSTLKIQRTQQEDSAVYLCASSSTGFRYGYTFGSGTRLTVV.